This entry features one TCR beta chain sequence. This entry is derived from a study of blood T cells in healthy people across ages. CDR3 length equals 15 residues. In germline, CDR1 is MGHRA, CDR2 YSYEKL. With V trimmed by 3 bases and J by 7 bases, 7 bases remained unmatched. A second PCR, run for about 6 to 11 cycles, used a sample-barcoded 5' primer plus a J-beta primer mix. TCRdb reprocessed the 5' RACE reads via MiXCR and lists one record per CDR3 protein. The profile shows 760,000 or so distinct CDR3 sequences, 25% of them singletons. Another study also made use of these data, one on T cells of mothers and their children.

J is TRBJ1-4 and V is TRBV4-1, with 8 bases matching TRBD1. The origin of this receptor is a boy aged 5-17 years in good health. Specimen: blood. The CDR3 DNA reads TGCGCCAGCAGCCAGGGCCAGGGGGCGCCTGAAAAACTGTTTTTT. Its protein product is CASSQGQGAPEKLFF.